The 17 T cell receptor beta chains below come from one sample, sequenced in a study of spatial heterogeneity in lung cancer. Regarding time point: sample taken at primary tumor resection. TCRdb recomputed calls from the 5' RACE reads with MiXCR, one row per CDR3 protein. This table has roughly 10,000 distinct CDR3 sequences, 5.5% to 7.5% appearing once. The source was PBMCs, collected at surgery. These receptors came from a male donor with early-stage non-small cell lung cancer.

In this sample, this clonotype is medium-sized. This chain uses TRBV28 with TRBJ1-1; TRBD1 might be the D (6 bases). This CDR3 has 14 amino acids. Per germline, CDR1 MDHEN and CDR2 SYDVKM. The V gene lost 5 bases and the J gene lost 4 bases, with 14 bases spanning the gap. In nucleotides, the CDR3 is TGTGCCAGCAGTAGCCAGGGGTTGCGCACTGAAGCTTTCTTT. This sequence encodes CASSSQGLRTEAFF.

The genes are TRBV7-9 and TRBJ2-7, with a tentative D call TRBD1 (5 bases). V lost 4 bases, J lost 3 bases, and 10 bases lay in between. The germline V gene encodes CDR1 SEHNR and CDR2 FQNEAQ (reference sequence). This CDR3 is built from 13 residues. CDR3 DNA sequence: TGTGCCAGCAGCTCGACAGTGAACTACGAGCAGTACTTC. Translated: CASSSTVNYEQYF.

This clonotype has ten or more counts. The V call is TRBV3-1, the J call TRBJ1-2; TRBD1 agrees at 7 bases. V shed 0 bases, J shed 9 bases, and the junction held 4 bases outside the gene matches. Germline CDR1 reads LGHDT; CDR2 reads YNNKEL (reference sequence). The CDR3 has 13 residues. CDR3 residues: CASSQEGGGSYTF. The CDR3 DNA sequence: TGTGCCAGCAGCCAAGAAGGGGGCGGTAGCTACACCTTC.

Turning to this clonotype: One base away lies a much larger clone, so this may be a sequencing read error. This sequence joins TRBV12-3 or TRBV12-4 and TRBJ2-1; possible D gene TRBD2, 6 bases. V was cut by 5 bases and J by 7 bases, with 6 bases left in between. CDR3 length: 11 residues. The CDR3 DNA follows: TGTGCCAGCAGTCGGGAGAATGAGCAGTTCTTC. It yields the protein CASSRENEQFF.

This clonotype has just a few counts. This rearrangement joins TRBV28 to TRBJ2-2; D remains ambiguous. The CDR3 loop spans 12 amino acids. Trimming pared 6 bases from V and 1 base from J, leaving 3 bases between. The germline gives CDR1 MDHEN, CDR2 SYDVKM. The DNA for the CDR3 is TGTGCCAGCAGGGGGAACACCGGGGAGCTGTTTTTT. Amino acid sequence: CASRGNTGELFF.

This clonotype was picked up many times. The J gene is TRBJ2-1, the V gene TRBV6-5; 7 bases are a match to TRBD1. The CDR3 is 15 amino acids. Germline lookup yields CDR1 MNHEY and CDR2 SVGAGI. V gave up 5 bases and J gave up 2 bases; unmatched junction bases: 6. CDR3 residues: CASSQTGDPYNEQFF. CDR3 DNA sequence: TGTGCCAGCAGTCAAACAGGGGACCCCTACAATGAGCAGTTCTTC.

This chain uses TRBV6-5 with TRBJ1-1; D remains unclear. The CDR3 loop spans 14 amino acids. Germline CDR1 and CDR2: MNHEY and SVGAGI. Trimming shortened V by 4 bases and J by 3 bases, and 12 bases separated the two germline ends. The CDR3 nucleotides read TGTGCCAGCAGTTCCTGGACCGGGTACACTGAAGCTTTCTTT. It translates to CASSSWTGYTEAFF.

This clonotype was counted at least ten times. The V call is TRBV7-2, the J call TRBJ1-5, with D hard to call. The CDR3 has 15 amino acids. V was shortened by 1 base and J by 0 bases, with 7 bases between the two germline ends. Germline values: CDR1 SGHTA, CDR2 FQGNSA. Here the CDR3 DNA reads TGTGCCAGCAGCTTAGAAGGGTATAGCAATCAGCCCCAGCATTTT. It specifies CASSLEGYSNQPQHF.

This clonotype has only a few counts. The chain couples TRBV5-4 to TRBJ2-7; TRBD1 matches 8 bases. Unmatched junction bases numbered 5, after V lost 2 bases and J lost 4 bases. In germline, CDR1 is SGHNT, CDR2 YYREEE (reference sequence). CDR3 size: 14 residues. The CDR3 region has the DNA TGTGCCAGCAGCTTCTCTCAGGGGGCATACGAGCAGTACTTC. Translating it yields CASSFSQGAYEQYF.

In its sample, this clonotype was seen many times. The J gene is TRBJ2-5, the V gene TRBV28; 7 positions agree with TRBD2. The ends lost 5 bases at V and 4 bases at J; junction bases unmatched: 10. CDR1 and CDR2 (germline): MDHEN, SYDVKM. The length of the CDR3 is 15 residues. The CDR3 spells CASSPQASGLETQYF. The DNA of the CDR3 is TGTGCCAGCAGTCCACAGGCTAGCGGTTTAGAGACCCAGTACTTC. The complete variable domain, with remaining parts taken from reference TRBV28 and TRBJ2-5, reads DVKVTQSSRYLVKRTGEKVFLECVQDMDHENMFWYRQDPGLGLRLIYFSYDVKMKEKGDIPEGYSVSREKKERFSLILESASTNQTSMYLCASSPQASGLETQYFGPGTRLLVL.

This clonotype is termed medium-sized. The V gene is TRBV10-3, the J gene TRBJ2-3; 10 bases line up with TRBD2. Germline loops: CDR1 ENHRY, CDR2 SYGVKD. V trimming: 3 bases; J trimming: 4 bases; junction bases outside the gene matches: 1. The CDR3 contains 14 residues. CDR3 nucleotides: TGTGCCATCAGTGAAGCGGGAGGGCCAGATACGCAGTATTTT. Its translation is CAISEAGGPDTQYF.

This clonotype appeared a few times. This chain links TRBV20-1 with TRBJ2-1, with D hard to call. CDR3 length: 14 amino acids. The V end was cut by 6 bases, the J end by 0 bases, with 12 bases between. Germline CDR1 reads DFQATT; CDR2 reads SNEGSKA (reference sequence). Here the CDR3 reads CSAIRPSSYNEQFF. In DNA, the CDR3 is TGCAGTGCCATCCGACCTAGCTCCTACAATGAGCAGTTCTTC.

V gene TRBV6-2 or TRBV6-3 combines with J gene TRBJ2-2; D gene uncertain. The CDR3 runs 13 residues. CDR1 is MNHEY, CDR2 SVGEGT, per germline. With 5 bases removed from V and 8 bases from J, the gap between germline ends came to 12 bases. The CDR3 spells CASSRSEIGELFF. CDR3 DNA: TGTGCCAGCAGTAGGTCGGAGATTGGGGAGCTGTTTTTT.

This clonotype was recorded many times. V is TRBV18 and J is TRBJ1-5; tentatively, D is TRBD1 (5 bases). V dropped 3 bases and J dropped 7 bases, with 13 bases sitting between them. The CDR3 sequence is 14 residues long. Germline lookup yields CDR1 KGHSH and CDR2 LQKENI. CDR3 coding DNA: TGTGCCAGCTCACCGGGACCCAACGAGCAGCCCCAGCATTTT. As protein: CASSPGPNEQPQHF.

This clonotype was counted ten times or more. The gene calls are TRBV9 and TRBJ1-2; the D gene is possibly TRBD1 (6 bases). V lost 3 bases and J 4 bases, leaving 13 bases between the germline ends. The CDR3 is 14 residues long. Germline assignment: CDR1 SGDLS and CDR2 YYNGEE. CDR3 nucleotides: TGTGCCAGCAGCGCCCAGACAGGCCCCTATGGCTACACCTTC. This translates into CASSAQTGPYGYTF.

By share, this clonotype ranks as medium-sized (0.01 to 0.1%). The chain recombines TRBV28 with TRBJ1-1, with D uncertain. V lost 8 bases and J lost 0, with 13 bases in between. Germline-derived CDR1 and CDR2 are MDHEN and SYDVKM. CDR3 length: 14 amino acids. CDR3: CASSRWGVNTEAFF. For the CDR3, the DNA is TGTGCCAGCTCCCGCTGGGGAGTGAACACTGAAGCTTTCTTT.

This clonotype has a count of ten or more. The chain combines TRBV7-9 with TRBJ2-2; the match to TRBD2 covers 10 bases. J was trimmed by 7 bases and V by 5 bases; bases with no gene match: 13. CDR1 is SEHNR, CDR2 FQNEAQ, per germline (reference sequence). The CDR3 extends over 17 amino acids. The CDR3 sequence is CASSLRRLAGAVGELFF. The CDR3 coding sequence is TGTGCCAGCAGCCTTCGCCGTCTAGCGGGGGCAGTCGGGGAGCTGTTTTTT.